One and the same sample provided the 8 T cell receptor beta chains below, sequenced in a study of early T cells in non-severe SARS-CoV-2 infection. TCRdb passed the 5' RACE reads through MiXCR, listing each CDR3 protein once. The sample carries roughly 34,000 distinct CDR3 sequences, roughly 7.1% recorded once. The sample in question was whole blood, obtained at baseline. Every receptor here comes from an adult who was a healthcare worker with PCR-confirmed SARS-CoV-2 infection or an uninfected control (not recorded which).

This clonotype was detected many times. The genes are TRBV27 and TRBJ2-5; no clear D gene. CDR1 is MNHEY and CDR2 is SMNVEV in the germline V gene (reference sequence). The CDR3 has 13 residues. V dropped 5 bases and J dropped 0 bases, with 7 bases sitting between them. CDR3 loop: CASSPPYQETQYF. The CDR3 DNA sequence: TGTGCCAGCAGTCCCCCTTACCAAGAGACCCAGTACTTC.

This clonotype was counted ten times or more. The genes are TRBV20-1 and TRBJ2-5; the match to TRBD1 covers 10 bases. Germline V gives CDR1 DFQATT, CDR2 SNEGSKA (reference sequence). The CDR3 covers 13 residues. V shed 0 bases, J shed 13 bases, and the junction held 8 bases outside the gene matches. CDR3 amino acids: CSARDGTGVLMYF. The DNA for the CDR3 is TGCAGTGCTAGAGATGGGACAGGGGTCTTGATGTACTTC.

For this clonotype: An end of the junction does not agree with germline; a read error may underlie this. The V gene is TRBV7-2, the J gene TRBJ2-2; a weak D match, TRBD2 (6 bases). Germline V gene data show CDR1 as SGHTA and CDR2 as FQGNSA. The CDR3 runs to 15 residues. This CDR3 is CASSLANANTGELFF. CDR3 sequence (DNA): TGTGCCAGCAGCCTAGCGAACGCGAACACCGGGGAGCTGTTTTTT.

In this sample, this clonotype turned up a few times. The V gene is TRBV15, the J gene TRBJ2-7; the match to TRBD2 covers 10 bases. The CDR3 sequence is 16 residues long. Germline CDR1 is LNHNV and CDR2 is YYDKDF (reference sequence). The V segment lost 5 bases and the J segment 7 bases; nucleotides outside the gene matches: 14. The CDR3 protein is CATSGFSGRLWGEQYF. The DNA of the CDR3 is TGTGCCACCAGCGGATTTAGCGGGAGGCTATGGGGGGAGCAGTACTTC.

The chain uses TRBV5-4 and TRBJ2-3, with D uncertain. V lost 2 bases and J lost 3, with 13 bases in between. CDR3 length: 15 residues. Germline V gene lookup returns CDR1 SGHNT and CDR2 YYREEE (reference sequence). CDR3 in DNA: TGTGCCAGCAGCTTAAGATCCGTTCGGACAGATACGCAGTATTTT. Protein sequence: CASSLRSVRTDTQYF.

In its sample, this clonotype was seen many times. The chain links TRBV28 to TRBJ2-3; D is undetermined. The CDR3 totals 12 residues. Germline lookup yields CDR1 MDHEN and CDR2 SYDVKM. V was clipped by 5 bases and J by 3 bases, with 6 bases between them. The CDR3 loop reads CASSSQTDTQYF. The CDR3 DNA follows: TGTGCCAGCAGTAGCCAGACAGATACGCAGTATTTT.

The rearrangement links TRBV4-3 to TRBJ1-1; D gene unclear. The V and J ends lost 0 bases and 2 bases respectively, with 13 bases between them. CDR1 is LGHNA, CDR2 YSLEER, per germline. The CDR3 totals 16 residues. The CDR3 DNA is TGCGCCAGCAGCCAAGATTCGGAGGGTGTTAACACTGAAGCTTTCTTT. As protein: CASSQDSEGVNTEAFF.

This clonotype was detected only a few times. CDR3 nucleotides: TGTGCCAGCAGCCAAGTGGCGGGAGGCTTGGAGACCCAGTACTTC. As protein: CASSQVAGGLETQYF. The chain has TRBV4-2 and TRBJ2-5, with 8 bases fitting TRBD2. V shed 1 base and J 5 bases; nucleotides not matched to a gene: 6. The germline CDR1 and CDR2 sequences are LGHNA and YNFKEQ. This CDR3 comprises 15 residues.